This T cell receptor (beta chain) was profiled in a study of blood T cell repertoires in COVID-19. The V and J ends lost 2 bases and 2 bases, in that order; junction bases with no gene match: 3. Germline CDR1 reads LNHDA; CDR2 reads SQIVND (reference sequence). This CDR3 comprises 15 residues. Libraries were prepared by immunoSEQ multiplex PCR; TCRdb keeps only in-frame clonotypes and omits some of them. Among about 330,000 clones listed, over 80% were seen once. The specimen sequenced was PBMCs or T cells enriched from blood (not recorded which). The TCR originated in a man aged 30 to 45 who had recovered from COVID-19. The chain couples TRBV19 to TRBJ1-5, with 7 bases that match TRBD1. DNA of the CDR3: TGTGCCAGTAGTATACAGGGGGACGGCAATCAGCCCCAGCATTTT. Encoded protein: CASSIQGDGNQPQHF.